This T cell receptor (beta chain) was identified during a study of blood T cell repertoires in COVID-19. Study-wide background: T cells, B-cell-depleted T cells, or PBMCs provided the cDNA or gDNA that served as material.

Trimming at V came to 6 bases and at J to 2 bases, leaving 10 bases not matched to a gene. The CDR3 spans 16 residues. Germline CDR1 is SNHLY and CDR2 is FYNNEI. Profiled with immunoSEQ multiplex PCR; TCRdb holds only in-frame clones, not every one. In the table there are about 37,000 clones, over 80% of which are singletons. This sequence originates from a woman younger than 45 in a cohort sampled during active COVID-19. J is TRBJ2-5 and V is TRBV2; the match to TRBD2 covers 9 bases. Sequencing was carried out using peripheral blood. CDR3 amino acids: CASSLGGGRGQETQYF. The DNA of the CDR3 is TGTGCCAGCAGCCTAGGGGGCGGGAGGGGGCAAGAGACCCAGTACTTC.